These T cell receptor beta chains were read from a single sample in a study of vaccination and CD4 T cells after COVID-19. No antigen has been identified for these receptors. MiXCR, applied by TCRdb to the PCR reads, yields one record per CDR3 protein. The sample shows roughly 17,000 distinct CDR3 sequences, approximately 50% of them seen only once. The material sequenced was CD4+ T cells from blood, cultured in vitro, taken before SARS-CoV-2 vaccination. The origin of the receptors is a human donor who had recovered from COVID-19. Each CDR3 is given with its conserved first and last residue. A D gene is named only where the DNA matches it firmly. Expanded clones get a size class; other rows say once, few or many, or leave the size out.

clone_size d_call j_call v_call cdr3_nt cdr3_aa
NA NA TRBJ1-1 TRBV6-1 TGTGCCAGCAGTATGGGGCCAAACACTGAAGCTTTCTTT CASSMGPNTEAFF
few TRBD1 TRBJ2-1 TRBV27 TGTGCCAGCAGTTGGACAGGGACGGGGGCCTACAATGAGCAGTTCTTC CASSWTGTGAYNEQFF
NA TRBD1 TRBJ2-1 TRBV5-5 TGTGCCAGCAGCTTAGGAAGGAAAGTGACAGGGGAATCCTACAATGAGCAGTTCTTC CASSLGRKVTGESYNEQFF
NA NA TRBJ1-1 TRBV11-2 TGTGCCAGCAGCGGAGGGACGCTGAACACTGAAGCTTTCTTT CASSGGTLNTEAFF
NA NA TRBJ2-3 TRBV7-3 TGTGCCAGCAGCTTAACCTTGGGGGGCACAGATACGCAGTATTTT CASSLTLGGTDTQYF
NA NA TRBJ1-2 TRBV5-1 TGCGCCAGCAGCTTCGAGGTGGGGTATGGCTACACCTTC CASSFEVGYGYTF
NA TRBD2 TRBJ2-2 TRBV7-3 TGTGCCAGCAGCAAGAGCGGGACGAACACCGGGGAGCTGTTTTTT CASSKSGTNTGELFF
NA TRBD1 TRBJ1-2 TRBV6-1 TGTGCCAGCAGTCCCGCCGACAGGGTAATCGGCTACACCTTC CASSPADRVIGYTF
NA NA TRBJ2-3 TRBV7-2 TGTGCCAGCAGCACACAGGGACTGCCTAGCACAGATACGCAGTATTTT CASSTQGLPSTDTQYF
NA NA TRBJ1-1 TRBV6-1 TGTGCCAGCAGGATAGAACGCAGCCGGAACACTGAAGCTTTCTTT CASRIERSRNTEAFF
NA NA TRBJ2-3 TRBV2 TGTGCCAGCAGTGAAGACCGGGACGGTACGCAGTATTTT CASSEDRDGTQYF
NA TRBD2 TRBJ2-1 TRBV28 TGTGCCAGCAGCCCCGGGACTAGCGGGAATGAGCAGTTCTTC CASSPGTSGNEQFF
NA NA TRBJ2-3 TRBV5-1 TGCGCCAGCAGCCTGGGGCAGTTTAGCACAGATACGCAGTATTTT CASSLGQFSTDTQYF